This is a list of T cell receptor beta chains from one sample in a study of OX40 agonist ivuxolimab in advanced cancers. Generated by immunoSEQ multiplex PCR, the TCRdb table keeps only in-frame clones and is missing some. Of approximately 20,000 clones listed, about 75% are singletons. The input for sequencing was CD4+ or CD8+ T cells sorted from blood, taken in a trial of the OX40 agonist ivuxolimab. These receptors were taken from an adult with an advanced solid tumor such as melanoma, head and neck, liver or kidney cancer. Both conserved end residues are part of each CDR3. Fields, in order: D gene, J gene, clone size, CDR3 length, V gene, CDR3 protein, CDR3 DNA. The D gene is left open where the match is weak. Part of the rows lack a size; the others show once, few, many or a class for expanded clones.

- | TRBJ2-1 | - | 14 | TRBV11-3 | CASSSPGLSNEQFF | TGTGCCAGCAGCTCACCGGGCCTATCCAATGAGCAGTTCTTC
- | TRBJ2-7 | - | 13 | TRBV10-2 | CASKEGNSYEQYF | TGCGCCAGCAAGGAGGGGAACTCCTACGAGCAGTACTTC
- | TRBJ2-1 | - | 9 | TRBV25-1 | CATQNEQFF | TGTGCCACCCAGAATGAGCAGTTCTTC
- | TRBJ2-7 | medium-sized | 15 | TRBV2 | CASSEVAGSSYEQYF | TGTGCCAGCAGTGAGGTGGCAGGGAGCTCCTACGAGCAGTACTTC
- | TRBJ2-5 | - | 14 | TRBV28 | CASSVGRSLSTQYF | TGTGCCAGCAGTGTGGGACGTAGTCTCTCGACCCAGTACTTC
TRBD2 | TRBJ2-3 | - | 15 | TRBV18 | CASSETSGPTDTQYF | TGTGCCAGCTCGGAAACTAGCGGTCCCACAGATACGCAGTATTTT
- | TRBJ1-2 | medium-sized | 11 | TRBV2 | CASTPSGGYTF | TGTGCCAGCACCCCCAGTGGTGGCTACACCTTC
TRBD1 | TRBJ2-1 | medium-sized | 15 | TRBV4-1 | CASSQPGQGVGEQFF | TGCGCCAGCAGCCAGCCGGGACAGGGGGTAGGAGAGCAGTTCTTC
- | TRBJ2-5 | few | 18 | TRBV5-4 | CASSSYRDMGPILETQYF | TGTGCCAGCAGCTCCTATCGGGACATGGGGCCGATTTTGGAGACCCAGTACTTC
- | TRBJ2-3 | - | 16 | TRBV5-4 | CASSLGGASGTDTQYF | TGTGCCAGCAGCTTAGGTGGGGCTAGCGGCACAGATACGCAGTATTTT
- | TRBJ1-1 | medium-sized | 15 | TRBV5-6 | CASSLDRAADTEAFF | TGTGCCAGCAGCTTGGACCGGGCGGCGGACACTGAAGCTTTCTTT
TRBD1 | TRBJ2-3 | - | 16 | TRBV4-1 | CASTSTGTGATDTQYF | TGCGCCAGCACCTCCACCGGGACAGGGGCCACAGATACGCAGTATTTT
- | TRBJ2-2 | once | 13 | TRBV11-2 | CASSPSVPGELFF | TGTGCCAGCAGCCCGAGTGTACCCGGGGAGCTGTTTTTT
- | TRBJ2-7 | few | 14 | TRBV6-6 | CASSLGDASYEQYF | TGTGCCAGCAGTTTAGGGGACGCATCCTACGAGCAGTACTTC
- | TRBJ1-2 | - | 14 | TRBV6-5 | CASRIDLSNYGYTF | TGTGCCAGCAGGATAGACCTTAGCAACTATGGCTACACCTTC
- | TRBJ2-1 | - | 15 | TRBV27 | CASSSSGAGYNEQFF | TGTGCCAGCAGTTCCTCCGGAGCGGGTTACAATGAGCAGTTCTTC
- | TRBJ1-1 | few | 13 | TRBV5-4 | CASSFYGGTEAFF | TGTGCCAGCAGCTTTTACGGGGGCACTGAAGCTTTCTTT
- | TRBJ2-3 | - | 13 | TRBV9 | CASSAGGADTQYF | TGTGCCAGCAGCGCTGGGGGAGCAGATACGCAGTATTTT
TRBD2 | TRBJ2-1 | once | 14 | TRBV5-4 | CASRSGRSQNEQFF | TGTGCCAGTAGGAGCGGGAGAAGTCAGAATGAGCAGTTCTTC
- | TRBJ2-2 | - | 13 | TRBV2 | CASIGVNTGELFF | TGTGCCAGCATTGGGGTGAACACCGGGGAGCTGTTTTTT
TRBD2 | TRBJ2-1 | - | 11 | TRBV20-1 | CSALSGEEQFF | TGCAGTGCCTTGAGCGGGGAGGAGCAGTTCTTC
- | TRBJ2-7 | few | 13 | TRBV19 | CASSNRDTYEQYF | TGTGCCAGTAGTAACCGGGACACCTACGAGCAGTACTTC
TRBD1 | TRBJ2-7 | - | 14 | TRBV18 | CASSPGTGGYEQYF | TGTGCCAGCTCCCCCGGGACAGGGGGATACGAGCAGTACTTC
TRBD1 | TRBJ2-7 | - | 15 | TRBV18 | CASSPSTGPPYEQYF | TGTGCCAGCTCACCCTCGACAGGGCCTCCCTACGAGCAGTACTTC
- | TRBJ2-2 | - | 12 | TRBV5-4 | CASSFGTGELFF | TGTGCCAGCAGCTTTGGCACCGGGGAGCTGTTTTTT
- | TRBJ2-7 | - | 14 | TRBV10-3 | CAIRLDTLSYEQYF | TGTGCCATCAGGTTGGACACCCTATCCTACGAGCAGTACTTC
TRBD1 | TRBJ1-2 | - | 17 | TRBV2 | CAKRDRATPLANYGYTF | TGTGCCAAAAGGGACAGGGCGACCCCTTTAGCTAACTATGGCTACACCTTC
- | TRBJ2-1 | - | 16 | TRBV13 | CASSSTPGPAYNEQFF | TGTGCCAGCAGCTCGACTCCGGGACCTGCCTACAATGAGCAGTTCTTC
- | TRBJ2-5 | - | 13 | TRBV5-3 | CASSRPAQETQYF | TGTGCCAGCAGCCGCCCAGCCCAAGAGACCCAGTACTTC
TRBD1 | TRBJ2-5 | - | 16 | TRBV10-1 | CASSDRQGARRETQYF | TGCGCCAGCAGTGACCGACAGGGGGCGAGACGGGAGACCCAGTACTTC
TRBD1 | TRBJ1-6 | - | 16 | TRBV6-6 | CASSYSRGQGWSPLHF | TGTGCCAGCAGTTACTCGAGGGGACAGGGCTGGTCACCCCTCCACTTT
TRBD2 | TRBJ2-2 | - | 16 | TRBV9 | CASSVASGQNTGELFF | TGTGCCAGCAGCGTAGCTAGCGGGCAGAACACCGGGGAGCTGTTTTTT
- | TRBJ1-1 | - | 12 | TRBV7-9 | CASSEINTEAFF | TGTGCCAGCAGCGAGATAAACACTGAAGCTTTCTTT
TRBD2 | TRBJ2-3 | - | 16 | TRBV27 | CASSLGGGAFPDTQYF | TGTGCCAGCAGTTTAGGCGGGGGGGCCTTTCCGGATACGCAGTATTTT
- | TRBJ1-5 | - | 17 | TRBV27 | CASSLGPRPYSNQPQHF | TGTGCCAGCAGTTTGGGGCCCAGACCTTATAGCAATCAGCCCCAGCATTTT
TRBD1 | TRBJ2-7 | - | 16 | TRBV4-3 | CASSQETGASSYEQYF | TGCGCCAGCAGCCAAGAGACAGGGGCAAGCTCCTACGAGCAGTACTTC
- | TRBJ2-7 | - | 12 | TRBV28 | CASSFFSSEQYF | TGTGCCAGCAGTTTTTTCAGTTCCGAGCAGTACTTC
- | TRBJ2-7 | - | 16 | TRBV4-1 | CASSQEAVPRSYEQYF | TGCGCCAGCAGCCAAGAGGCGGTCCCCCGCTCCTACGAGCAGTACTTC
- | TRBJ2-4 | - | 14 | TRBV7-9 | CASSGGVAKNIQYF | TGTGCCAGCAGCGGAGGAGTAGCCAAAAACATTCAGTACTTC
TRBD2 | TRBJ2-1 | - | 19 | TRBV4-3 | CASSQVEGGGASSYNEQFF | TGCGCCAGCAGCCAAGTTGAAGGCGGGGGGGCTAGCTCCTACAATGAGCAGTTCTTC
- | TRBJ2-7 | - | 14 | TRBV28 | CASSLLTGLYEQYF | TGTGCCAGCAGTTTACTTACAGGCCTCTACGAGCAGTACTTC
- | TRBJ2-5 | - | 11 | TRBV25-1 | CASNLWETQYF | TGTGCCAGCAATTTATGGGAGACCCAGTACTTC
- | TRBJ1-5 | few | 14 | TRBV7-9 | CASGIGNSNQPQHF | TGTGCCAGCGGGATTGGGAATAGCAATCAGCCCCAGCATTTT
- | TRBJ1-4 | - | 15 | TRBV18 | CASSLLGATNEKLFF | TGTGCCAGCTCACTCTTAGGGGCAACTAATGAAAAACTGTTTTTT
- | TRBJ2-5 | - | 16 | TRBV5-5 | CASSLNLGGPKETQYF | TGTGCCAGCAGCTTGAACTTAGGAGGCCCCAAAGAGACCCAGTACTTC
- | TRBJ2-7 | medium-sized | 17 | TRBV9 | CASSVDPQAKSSYEQYF | TGTGCCAGCAGCGTAGACCCGCAGGCAAAGAGCTCCTACGAGCAGTACTTC